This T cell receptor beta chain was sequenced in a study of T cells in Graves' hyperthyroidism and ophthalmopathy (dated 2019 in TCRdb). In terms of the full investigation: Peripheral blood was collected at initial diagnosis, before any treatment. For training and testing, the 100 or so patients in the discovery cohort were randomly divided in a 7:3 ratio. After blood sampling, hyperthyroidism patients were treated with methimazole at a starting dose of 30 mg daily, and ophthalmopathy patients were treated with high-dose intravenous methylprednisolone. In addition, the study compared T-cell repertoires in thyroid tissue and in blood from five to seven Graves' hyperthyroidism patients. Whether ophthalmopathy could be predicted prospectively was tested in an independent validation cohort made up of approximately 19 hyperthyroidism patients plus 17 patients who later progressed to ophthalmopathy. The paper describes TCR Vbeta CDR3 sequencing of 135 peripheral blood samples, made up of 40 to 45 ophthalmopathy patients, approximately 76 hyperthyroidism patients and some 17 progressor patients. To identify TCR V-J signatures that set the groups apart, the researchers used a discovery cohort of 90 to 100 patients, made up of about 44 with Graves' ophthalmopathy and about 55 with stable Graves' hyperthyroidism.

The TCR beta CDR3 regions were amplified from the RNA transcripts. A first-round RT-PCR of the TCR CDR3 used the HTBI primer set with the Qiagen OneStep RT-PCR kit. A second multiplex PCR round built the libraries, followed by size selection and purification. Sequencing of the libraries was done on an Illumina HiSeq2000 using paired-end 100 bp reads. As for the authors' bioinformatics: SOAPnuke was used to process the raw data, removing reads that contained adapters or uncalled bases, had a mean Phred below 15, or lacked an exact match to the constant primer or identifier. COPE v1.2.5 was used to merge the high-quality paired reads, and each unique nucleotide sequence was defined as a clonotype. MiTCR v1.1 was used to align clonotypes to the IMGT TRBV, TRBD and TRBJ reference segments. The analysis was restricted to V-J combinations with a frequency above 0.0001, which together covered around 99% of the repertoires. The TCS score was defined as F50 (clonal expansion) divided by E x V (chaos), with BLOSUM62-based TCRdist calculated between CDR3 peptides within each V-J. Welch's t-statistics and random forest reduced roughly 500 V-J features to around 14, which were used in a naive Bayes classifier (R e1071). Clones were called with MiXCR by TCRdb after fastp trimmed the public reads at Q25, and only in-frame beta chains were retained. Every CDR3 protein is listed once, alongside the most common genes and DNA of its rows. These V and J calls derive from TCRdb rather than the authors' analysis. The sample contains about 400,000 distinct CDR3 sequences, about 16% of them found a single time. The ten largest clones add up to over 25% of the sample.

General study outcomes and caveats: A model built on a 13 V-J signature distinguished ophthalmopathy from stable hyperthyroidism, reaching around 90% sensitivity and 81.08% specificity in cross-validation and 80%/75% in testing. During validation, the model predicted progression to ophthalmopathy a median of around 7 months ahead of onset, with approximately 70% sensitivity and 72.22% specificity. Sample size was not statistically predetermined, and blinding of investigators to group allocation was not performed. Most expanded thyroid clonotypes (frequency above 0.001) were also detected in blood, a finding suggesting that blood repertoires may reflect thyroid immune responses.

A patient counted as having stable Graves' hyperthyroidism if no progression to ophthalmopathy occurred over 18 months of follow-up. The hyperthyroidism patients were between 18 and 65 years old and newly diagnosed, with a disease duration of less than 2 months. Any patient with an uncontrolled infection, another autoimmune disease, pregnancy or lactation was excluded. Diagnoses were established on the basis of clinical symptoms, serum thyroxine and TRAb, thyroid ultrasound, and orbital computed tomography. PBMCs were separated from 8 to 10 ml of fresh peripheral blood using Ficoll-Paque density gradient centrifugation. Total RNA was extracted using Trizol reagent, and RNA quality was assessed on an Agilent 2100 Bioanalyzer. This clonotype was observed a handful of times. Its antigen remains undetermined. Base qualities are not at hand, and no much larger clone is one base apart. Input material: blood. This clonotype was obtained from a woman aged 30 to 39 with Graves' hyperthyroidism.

CDR3 region: CASSRRAGGSTDTQYF. The DNA sequence is TGTGCCAGCAGCCGCCGAGCGGGAGGGAGCACAGATACGCAGTATTTT. In this chain, TRBV4-2 is recombined with TRBJ2-3, with 10 central nucleotides matching TRBD2. From the cysteine up to the phenylalanine, the CDR3 has a length of 16 residues. The entry retains the CDR3 DNA only, 48 bases that are in frame from base 1. The germline V gene supplies CDR1 LGHNA and CDR2 YNFKEQ. V is trimmed back by 4 bases and J by 0 bases, and the junction contains 4 bases that no gene match accounts for.